These 25 T cell receptor beta chains came from one sample sequenced in a study of beta chain features in type 1 diabetes (dated by TCRdb to the late 2010s). Library preparation was by the immunoSEQ multiplex PCR assay. The entire amount of isolated RNA was reverse transcribed using the High Capacity cDNA Reverse Transcription Kit, so the sequenced TCRB transcripts were expressed ones. This immuneACCESS table, as held by TCRdb, lists in-frame sequences with V and J called but not all clones. Of the missing ones, under half trace to an unresolved V gene in checked studies; the others have no known cause. This sample gives under 450,000 clones in total; over 11% of them show up just once. Around 0.035% of the sample is taken by the ten largest. Sequenced input: naive CD4+ T cells from blood. The sample's cell subset or site, from its label and the paper: true naive CD4+ T cells. Receptor source: a man aged 25 to 40 in good health.

The chain carries TRBV7-2 and TRBJ2-4; a weak D match, TRBD1 (5 bases). The CDR3 is made up of 17 amino acids. Germline values: CDR1 SGHTA, CDR2 FQGNSA. V lost 2 bases to trimming and J lost 0 bases, with 14 bases between them. CDR3 amino acids: CASSLRYRRLAKNIQYF. The CDR3 bases are TGTGCCAGCAGCTTAAGATACAGGCGATTAGCCAAAAACATTCAGTACTTC.

This clone was found many times. The chain recombines TRBV30 with TRBJ2-1; no clear D. The CDR3 contains 12 residues. Trimming removed 0 bases at V and 9 bases at J, with 9 bases between. Germline lookup yields CDR1 GTSNPN and CDR2 SVGIG (reference sequence). The CDR3, as DNA: TGTGCCTGGAGTGTAGGGCAAGGTGAGCAGTTCTTC. Translated: CAWSVGQGEQFF.

This clone was seen a handful of times. The chain recombines TRBV5-4 with TRBJ2-3, with TRBD2 matching over 8 bases. Germline V gene data show CDR1 as SGHNT and CDR2 as YYREEE (reference sequence). This CDR3 has 15 amino acids. V lost 4 bases to trimming and J lost 6 bases; unmatched junction nucleotides: 10. In nucleotides, the CDR3 is TGTGCCAGCAGCCCCCGGGGCGGGGGGTCGGATACGCAGTATTTT. The encoded protein is CASSPRGGGSDTQYF.

There are a few counts of this clone. This same CDR3 is encoded by further DNA sequences in the sample. V is TRBV5-1 and J is TRBJ2-3; D is unclear. Trimming cost V 0 bases and J 1 base, with 3 bases left between them. Germline-derived CDR1 and CDR2 are SGHRS and YFSETQ. The CDR3 contains 13 residues. CDR3 in DNA: TGCGCCAGCAGCTTGGAAGGCACAGATACGCAGTATTTT. Amino acids: CASSLEGTDTQYF.

This clone was seen a handful of times. The CDR3 spells CASSLGPRGEKLFF. The CDR3 coding sequence is TGTGCCAGCAGCTTGGGCCCAAGGGGGGAAAAACTGTTTTTT. The V and J genes are TRBV7-8 and TRBJ1-4, with a tentative D call TRBD1 (6 bases). V was pared by 3 bases and J by 8 bases, with 13 bases between. Germline values: CDR1 SGHVS, CDR2 FQNEAQ. The CDR3 has 14 residues. The entire variable domain, with the rest obtained from reference TRBV7-8 and TRBJ1-4, is as follows: GAGVSQSPRYKVAKRGQDVALRCDPISGHVSLFWYQQALGQGPEFLTYFQNEAQLDKSGLPSDRFFAERPEGSVSTLKIQRTQQEDSAVYLCASSLGPRGEKLFFGSGTQLSVL.

V usage is TRBV29-1 and J usage is TRBJ2-2; weak D call: TRBD1 (5 bases). Looked up from germline, CDR1 is SQVTM and CDR2 is ANQGSEA. CDR3 length: 13 amino acids. The germline V and J ends were trimmed by 4 bases and 6 bases, with 12 bases remaining between them. The CDR3 DNA is TGCAGCGTTGGTCATGGGGCGGCCGGGGAGCTGTTTTTT. Protein product: CSVGHGAAGELFF.

This rearrangement joins TRBV18 to TRBJ1-1, with D possibly TRBD1 on 5 matching bases. The CDR3 sequence is 14 residues long. Trimming cost V 6 bases and J 1 base, with 12 bases left between them. Germline lookup yields CDR1 KGHSH and CDR2 LQKENI. This CDR3 is CASSLQETNTEAFF. Written as DNA, the CDR3 is TGTGCCAGCTCGCTACAGGAGACGAACACTGAAGCTTTCTTT.

The sample holds a few counts of this clone. The V and J genes are TRBV29-1 and TRBJ1-1; D is ambiguous. Per the germline V gene, CDR1 is SQVTM and CDR2 is ANQGSEA. The length of the CDR3 is 16 residues. V lost 2 bases, J lost 2 bases, and 18 bases lay in between. The CDR3 DNA follows: TGCAGCGTTGAACGGTGGGGTAGAGACCCTAACACTGAAGCTTTCTTT. The encoded protein is CSVERWGRDPNTEAFF.

This clone was found a few times. The chain employs TRBV20-1 and TRBJ2-7; either TRBD1 or TRBD2 may supply D (5 bases each). Germline CDR1 DFQATT, CDR2 SNEGSKA (reference sequence). This CDR3 comprises 11 residues. The V gene lost 5 bases and the J gene lost 6 bases, with 11 bases spanning the gap. The DNA of the CDR3 is TGCAGTGCTTCCCGTGGGGGCGAGCAGTACGTC. Translated: CSASRGGEQYV.

V usage is TRBV5-1 and J usage is TRBJ2-5; D is ambiguous. The germline V gene encodes CDR1 SGHRS and CDR2 YFSETQ. The CDR3 has 16 amino acids. Deletions cut 0 bases from V and 2 bases from J, with 14 bases between. The CDR3 is CASSLGILRFQETQYF. CDR3 DNA sequence: TGCGCCAGCAGCTTGGGAATTTTGCGGTTTCAAGAGACCCAGTACTTC. The whole variable domain, filled in from reference TRBV5-1 and TRBJ2-5, reads KAGVTQTPRYLIKTRGQQVTLSCSPISGHRSVSWYQQTPGQGLQFLFEYFSETQRNKGNFPGRFSGRQFSNSRSEMNVSTLELGDSALYLCASSLGILRFQETQYFGPGTRLLVL.

The rearrangement links TRBV7-9 to TRBJ2-3, with D maybe TRBD1 (6 bases). The CDR3 has 13 residues. The germline CDR1 and CDR2 sequences are SEHNR and FQNEAQ (reference sequence). The germline V and J ends were trimmed by 3 bases and 5 bases, with 9 bases remaining between them. CDR3 region: CASSFRDIDTQYF. In nucleotides, the CDR3 is TGTGCCAGCAGCTTTCGGGACATAGATACGCAGTATTTT.

The chain links TRBV7-9 to TRBJ2-6, with D unclear. Trimming pared 3 bases from V and 0 bases from J, leaving 9 bases between. The CDR3 is made up of 16 amino acids. The germline V gene has CDR1 SEHNR and CDR2 FQNEAQ (reference sequence). The chain's CDR3 is CASSFSRSSGANVLTF. Written as DNA, the CDR3 is TGTGCCAGCAGCTTCTCCCGGAGCTCTGGGGCCAACGTCCTGACTTTC.

In its sample, this clone was seen many times. This rearrangement joins TRBV30 to TRBJ1-2; TRBD1 might be the D (5 bases). CDR1 is GTSNPN and CDR2 is SVGIG in the germline V gene (reference sequence). Trimming took off 8 bases at V and 4 bases at J, with 8 bases between the two ends. The CDR3 contains 10 residues. The CDR3 spells CAKGPYGYTF. The CDR3, as DNA: TGTGCCAAGGGACCCTATGGCTACACCTTC.

The gene calls are TRBV29-1 and TRBJ1-4; D unresolved. V shed 6 bases and J shed 3 bases, with 11 bases lying between them. In germline, CDR1 is SQVTM, CDR2 ANQGSEA. The CDR3 has 13 amino acids. The CDR3 sequence: CSVAGLANEKLFF. The CDR3 DNA reads TGCAGCGTAGCGGGCTTGGCTAATGAAAAACTGTTTTTT.

The rearrangement joins TRBV13 to TRBJ2-3; 11 positions match TRBD2. The CDR3 has 16 amino acids. The germline V gene has CDR1 PRHDT and CDR2 FYEKMQ (reference sequence). V shed 5 bases and J 3 bases; nucleotides not matched to a gene: 7. The CDR3, as DNA: TGTGCCAGCAGCCTCCGACTAGCGGGGACTACAGATACGCAGTATTTT. Translating gives CASSLRLAGTTDTQYF.

This sequence joins TRBV7-2 and TRBJ2-3, with TRBD2 matching over 9 bases. The germline CDR1 and CDR2 sequences are SGHTA and FQGNSA. V dropped 0 bases and J dropped 5; count of bases not matched to a gene: 12. The CDR3 is 18 residues long. CDR3 nucleotide sequence: TGTGCCAGCAGCTTAGCGCGAAGAGGCGGGAGGGCCGTAGATACGCAGTATTTT. Encoded protein: CASSLARRGGRAVDTQYF.

This clone appeared many times. This chain links TRBV27 with TRBJ2-7; D unresolved. Germline-derived CDR1 and CDR2 are MNHEY and SMNVEV (reference sequence). V lost 4 bases and J lost 0, with 4 bases in between. CDR3 length: 12 amino acids. The CDR3 DNA sequence: TGTGCCAGCAGTTCCAGCTCCTACGAGCAGTACGTC. Translated: CASSSSSYEQYV.

This sequence joins TRBV7-9 and TRBJ2-3, with D perhaps matching TRBD1 (6 bases). The CDR3 sequence is 14 residues long. Trimming took off 1 base at V and 6 bases at J, with 11 bases between the two ends. Per the germline V gene, CDR1 is SEHNR and CDR2 is FQNEAQ (reference sequence). The CDR3 loop reads CASSLDRVGDTQYF. The CDR3 nucleotides are TGTGCCAGCAGCTTAGACAGGGTCGGGGATACGCAGTATTTT.

The genes are TRBV2 and TRBJ1-2, with 8 bases identical to TRBD1. The trim removed 3 bases at V and 2 bases at J, leaving 8 bases unmatched. The germline V gene encodes CDR1 SNHLY and CDR2 FYNNEI. The CDR3 loop spans 16 amino acids. CDR3 loop: CASSDPKTGVNYGYTF. The CDR3 region has the DNA TGTGCCAGCAGTGATCCTAAGACAGGGGTAAACTATGGCTACACCTTC.

This chain connects TRBV11-3 to TRBJ2-7, with D unclear. The CDR3 spans 15 residues. Germline values: CDR1 SGHNT, CDR2 YENEEA. The V end was cut by 0 bases, the J end by 0 bases, with 9 bases between. The CDR3 bases are TGTGCCAGCAGCTTAGATAGCCTAAGCTCCTACGAGCAGTACTTC. Translated: CASSLDSLSSYEQYF. Complete variable domain (other parts from reference TRBV11-3 and TRBJ2-7): EAGVVQSPRYKIIEKKQPVAFWCNPISGHNTLYWYLQNLGQGPELLIRYENEEAVDDSQLPKDRFSAERLKGVDSTLKIQPAELGDSAVYLCASSLDSLSSYEQYFGPGTRLTVT.

This clone was recorded a few times. V and J are TRBV4-1 and TRBJ2-7, with TRBD1 identical over 11 bases. The germline CDR1 and CDR2 sequences are MGHRA and YSYEKL. The CDR3 is 17 amino acids. V lost 3 bases to trimming and J lost 1 base; unmatched junction nucleotides: 8. This CDR3 is CASSQLGQGAGSYEQYV. In nucleotides, the CDR3 is TGCGCCAGCAGCCAGCTCGGACAGGGGGCCGGTTCCTACGAGCAGTACGTC.

The chain uses TRBV5-1 and TRBJ1-2; 7 bases match TRBD1. J was trimmed by 0 bases and V by 4 bases; bases with no gene match: 6. Germline V gene data show CDR1 as SGHRS and CDR2 as YFSETQ. This CDR3 region has 15 residues. The CDR3, as DNA: TGCGCCAGCAGCCAAAGACAGGGATCTAACTATGGCTACACCTTC. Protein product: CASSQRQGSNYGYTF.

This clone was seen a few times. The chain has TRBV15 and TRBJ2-7; TRBD2 aligns across 9 bases. The CDR3 is 15 amino acids. Germline CDR1 and CDR2: LNHNV and YYDKDF (reference sequence). V lost 2 bases to trimming and J lost 1 base; unmatched junction nucleotides: 3. The CDR3 DNA sequence: TGTGCCACCAGCAGATACCTAGCGGGATCCTACGAGCAGTACGTC. It yields the protein CATSRYLAGSYEQYV.

This clone was seen a handful of times. The J gene is TRBJ1-1, the V gene TRBV12-5; a possible D gene is TRBD1 (6 bases). This CDR3 is 14 amino acids long. CDR1 LGHNT and CDR2 FRNRAP come from the germline V gene. Trimming removed 1 base from V and 0 bases from J, with 6 bases in between. This CDR3 is CASGLGQVNTEAFF. The CDR3, as DNA: TGTGCTAGTGGTTTGGGACAGGTGAACACTGAAGCTTTCTTT. The entire variable domain, with the rest obtained from reference TRBV12-5 and TRBJ1-1, is as follows: DARVTQTPRHKVTEMGQEVTMRCQPILGHNTVFWYRQTMMQGLELLAYFRNRAPLDDSGMPKDRFSAEMPDATLATLKIQPSEPRDSAVYFCASGLGQVNTEAFFGQGTRLTVV.

V is TRBV6-1 and J is TRBJ1-2, with a weak D call TRBD1 (6 bases). V was shortened by 6 bases and J by 8 bases, with 16 bases between the two germline ends. The CDR3 loop spans 13 amino acids. Germline CDR1 and CDR2: MNHNS and SASEGT. The CDR3 sequence: CASRHGQSSGYTF. CDR3 coding DNA: TGTGCCAGCAGACACGGACAGTCCTCCGGCTACACCTTC.